Presented here are 26 T cell receptor beta chains from one specimen sequenced in a study of T cell changes during pregnancy in multiple sclerosis. The data were produced by immunoSEQ multiplex PCR, yet TCRdb's version contains in-frame clones alone and is incomplete. This table has roughly 110,000 clones, 85% to 95% appearing once. The input for sequencing was peripheral blood, taken after pregnancy. These receptors originate from a female donor with multiple sclerosis, enrolled in a pregnancy study.

This clone was seen a single time. This chain connects TRBV5-1 to TRBJ2-7, with TRBD2 matching 11 bases. V shed 0 bases, J shed 2 bases, and the junction held 1 base outside the gene matches. The CDR3 runs to 15 residues. Looked up from germline, CDR1 is SGHRS and CDR2 is YFSETQ. Here the CDR3 DNA reads TGCGCCAGCAGCTTGGTAGCGGGAGGGACCTACGAGCAGTACTTC. Translation: CASSLVAGGTYEQYF.

The chain is built from TRBV28 and TRBJ2-2, with TRBD2 matching 8 bases. The CDR3 length is 17 residues. Unmatched junction bases numbered 10, after V lost 7 bases and J lost 0 bases. Germline V gene data show CDR1 as MDHEN and CDR2 as SYDVKM. CDR3 region: CASNPTSGGTNTGELFF. The CDR3 DNA sequence: TGTGCCAGCAACCCTACGTCGGGGGGGACGAACACCGGGGAGCTGTTTTTT.

This chain joins TRBV18 and TRBJ1-1; TRBD1 matches 7 bases. The CDR3 length is 13 residues. Germline V CDR1 and CDR2: KGHSH, LQKENI. V lost 9 bases and J lost 3; bases outside the gene matches: 7. CDR3 loop: CASEGARDTEAFF. The CDR3 region has the DNA TGTGCCAGTGAGGGGGCGCGGGACACTGAAGCTTTCTTT.

J is TRBJ2-1 and V is TRBV28; D remains ambiguous. This CDR3 spans 16 amino acids. Germline CDR1 and CDR2: MDHEN and SYDVKM. The V gene lost 2 bases and the J gene lost 4 bases, with 15 bases spanning the gap. The DNA for the CDR3 is TGTGCCAGCAGTTTAGGGTCTATTCCACTATACAATGAGCAGTTCTTC. Protein sequence: CASSLGSIPLYNEQFF. The whole variable domain, remainder taken from reference TRBV28 and TRBJ2-1, is DVKVTQSSRYLVKRTGEKVFLECVQDMDHENMFWYRQDPGLGLRLIYFSYDVKMKEKGDIPEGYSVSREKKERFSLILESASTNQTSMYLCASSLGSIPLYNEQFFGPGTRLTVL.

V gene TRBV6-1 combines with J gene TRBJ1-4; tentatively, D is TRBD1 (5 bases). The CDR3 consists of 16 residues. Germline CDR1 MNHNS, CDR2 SASEGT. Trimming shortened V by 2 bases and J by 8 bases, and 18 bases separated the two germline ends. This CDR3 is CASSEMRGGVEEKLFF. The DNA for the CDR3 is TGTGCCAGCAGTGAAATGAGGGGAGGAGTTGAGGAAAAACTGTTTTTT.

This chain joins TRBV29-1 and TRBJ2-1; 8 positions agree with TRBD1. The V and J ends lost 4 bases and 4 bases, in that order; junction bases with no gene match: 9. CDR1 and CDR2 (germline): SQVTM, ANQGSEA. The CDR3 contains 15 residues. The CDR3 DNA follows: TGCAGCGTTGGGCCCCCACAGGGGGGATACAATGAGCAGTTCTTC. Translation gives CSVGPPQGGYNEQFF.

J is TRBJ1-6 and V is TRBV5-1, with a weak D call TRBD1 (6 bases). Germline CDR1 is SGHRS and CDR2 is YFSETQ. V was clipped by 0 bases and J by 6 bases, with 13 bases between them. The CDR3 loop spans 16 amino acids. CDR3 coding DNA: TGCGCCAGCAGCTTGGATCCAGGGGAGGGTAATTCACCCCTCCACTTT. This translates into CASSLDPGEGNSPLHF.

This rearrangement joins TRBV30 to TRBJ2-4; D gene ambiguous. The germline V gene encodes CDR1 GTSNPN and CDR2 SVGIG (reference sequence). V dropped 4 bases and J dropped 0 bases, with 10 bases sitting between them. The length of the CDR3 is 14 residues. The CDR3 loop is CAWNIPGAKNIQYF. DNA for the CDR3: TGTGCCTGGAATATTCCAGGAGCCAAAAACATTCAGTACTTC.

CDR3 sequence (DNA): TGTGCCAGCAGCTTGGACCCAGGGGCTAATGAAAAACTGTTTTTT. As protein: CASSLDPGANEKLFF. This chain joins TRBV5-4 and TRBJ1-4; TRBD1 might be the D (6 bases). The CDR3 consists of 15 residues. V dropped 0 bases and J dropped 3 bases, with 9 bases sitting between them. Germline V CDR1 and CDR2: SGHNT, YYREEE (reference sequence).

The V and J genes are TRBV2 and TRBJ1-5, with D possibly TRBD1 on 5 matching bases. The V end was cut by 5 bases, the J end by 7 bases, with 15 bases between. CDR1 is SNHLY and CDR2 is FYNNEI in the germline V gene. There are 14 residues in the CDR3. The CDR3 bases are TGTGCCAGCAGTTACCGGGGGGTAGGACAGCCCCAGCATTTT. Translating gives CASSYRGVGQPQHF.

CDR3 amino acids: CASSSGQGAGEAFF. The CDR3 coding sequence is TGTGCCAGCAGCTCAGGACAGGGGGCAGGGGAAGCTTTCTTT. This chain uses TRBV5-8 with TRBJ1-1; 11 bases align to TRBD1. Germline assignment: CDR1 SGHTS and CDR2 YDEGEE. The J segment lost 8 bases and the V segment lost 3 bases, leaving 6 bases of the junction unmatched. This CDR3 region has 14 residues.

This clone was found once. The CDR3 region has the DNA TGTGCCACCAGCAGAGGGGGGGGAGTATACGAGCAGTACTTC. It translates to CATSRGGGVYEQYF. The chain recombines TRBV15 with TRBJ2-7, with 7 bases that match TRBD2. The CDR3 extends over 14 amino acids. Trimming at V came to 1 base and at J to 4 bases, leaving 4 bases not matched to a gene. Per the germline V gene, CDR1 is LNHNV and CDR2 is YYDKDF (reference sequence).

J is TRBJ2-2 and V is TRBV2; TRBD1 agrees at 8 bases. J was trimmed by 5 bases and V by 4 bases; bases with no gene match: 3. Germline V gene lookup returns CDR1 SNHLY and CDR2 FYNNEI. This CDR3 contains 14 residues. CDR3 sequence (DNA): TGTGCCAGCAGTGGGACAGGGAGGACCGGGGAGCTGTTTTTT. This sequence encodes CASSGTGRTGELFF. Full variable domain (rest looked up from reference TRBV2 and TRBJ2-2): EPEVTQTPSHQVTQMGQEVILRCVPISNHLYFYWYRQILGQKVEFLVSFYNNEISEKSEIFDDQFSVERPDGSNFTLKIRSTKLEDSAMYFCASSGTGRTGELFFGEGSRLTVL.

The chain carries TRBV2 and TRBJ2-7; no definite D call. Germline assignment: CDR1 SNHLY and CDR2 FYNNEI. Trimming removed 3 bases from V and 6 bases from J, with 9 bases in between. The CDR3 consists of 12 residues. CDR3 in DNA: TGTGCCAGCAGTGATCGGTCTTCCGAGCAGTACTTC. It translates to CASSDRSSEQYF.

The rearrangement joins TRBV28 to TRBJ2-4; D might be TRBD2 (6 bases). The CDR3 covers 15 residues. Germline V gives CDR1 MDHEN, CDR2 SYDVKM. Trimming took 7 bases from V and 2 from J, leaving 15 bases between them. CDR3 coding DNA: TGTGCCAGCACCCCGACTAGTCCCACCAAAAACATTCAGTACTTC. This sequence encodes CASTPTSPTKNIQYF.

The chain joins TRBV2 to TRBJ2-6; 13 bases are a match to TRBD2. Germline values: CDR1 SNHLY, CDR2 FYNNEI. This CDR3 has 18 amino acids. The trim removed 5 bases at V and 2 bases at J, leaving 6 bases unmatched. CDR3 amino acids: CASSTGLAGIAGANVLTF. The CDR3 coding sequence is TGTGCCAGCAGTACGGGACTAGCGGGAATAGCTGGGGCCAACGTCCTGACTTTC.

The CDR3 DNA is TGTGCCAGCAGCCAAGAAGGGACTAGCGGGTTTTACAATGAGCAGTTCTTC. The encoded protein is CASSQEGTSGFYNEQFF. The rearrangement links TRBV4-2 to TRBJ2-1; 12 nucleotides match TRBD2. V lost 0 bases, J lost 4 bases, and 4 bases stayed unmatched. Germline loops: CDR1 LGHNA, CDR2 YNFKEQ. The CDR3 contains 17 residues.

The rearrangement uses TRBV5-4 and TRBJ2-3, with TRBD1 as a possible D gene (5 bases). The CDR3 runs 16 residues. V lost 0 bases, J lost 0 bases, and 11 bases lay in between. The germline CDR1 and CDR2 sequences are SGHNT and YYREEE (reference sequence). The CDR3 spells CASSLAEQASTDTQYF. The CDR3 DNA sequence: TGTGCCAGCAGCTTGGCCGAACAGGCGAGCACAGATACGCAGTATTTT.

As DNA, the CDR3 is TGTGCCAGCAGACAGGGATGGAATCAGCCCCAGCATTTT. Amino acid sequence: CASRQGWNQPQHF. The rearrangement links TRBV27 to TRBJ1-5, with D perhaps matching TRBD1 (6 bases). Germline-derived CDR1 and CDR2 are MNHEY and SMNVEV (reference sequence). The CDR3 contains 13 residues. Deletions cut 6 bases from V and 4 bases from J, with 10 bases between.

The V gene is TRBV11-2, the J gene TRBJ2-3, with D tentatively TRBD1 (6 bases). Germline lookup yields CDR1 SGHAT and CDR2 FQNNGV. V lost 7 bases, J lost 5 bases, and 25 bases lay in between. The CDR3 is 17 amino acids. The CDR3 DNA follows: TGTGCCAGCACCTACTCAGGGGTGAGTTTTTCCGAAGATACGCAGTATTTT. This gives the protein CASTYSGVSFSEDTQYF. The entire variable domain, with the rest obtained from reference TRBV11-2 and TRBJ2-3, is as follows: EAGVAQSPRYKIIEKRQSVAFWCNPISGHATLYWYQQILGQGPKLLIQFQNNGVVDDSQLPKDRFSAERLKGVDSTLKIQPAKLEDSAVYLCASTYSGVSFSEDTQYFGPGTRLTVL.

The rearrangement joins TRBV7-2 to TRBJ1-2; tentative D call: TRBD1 (5 bases). This CDR3 has 17 amino acids. Germline lookup yields CDR1 SGHTA and CDR2 FQGNSA. V dropped 5 bases and J dropped 5 bases, with 24 bases sitting between them. The CDR3 reads CASSLSPAQGVGYGYTF. CDR3 nucleotide sequence: TGTGCCAGCAGCCTCTCCCCCGCGCAGGGCGTTGGATATGGCTACACCTTC.

V and J are TRBV15 and TRBJ2-7, with a possible D match to TRBD1 (5 bases). Germline V gives CDR1 LNHNV, CDR2 YYDKDF (reference sequence). This CDR3 contains 12 residues. V was pared by 1 base and J by 7 bases, with 8 bases between. For the CDR3, the DNA is TGTGCCACCAGCAGAGTTCAGGGTGAGCAGTACTTC. Its translation: CATSRVQGEQYF.

This rearrangement joins TRBV7-9 to TRBJ2-3, with TRBD1 matching 8 bases. CDR1 is SEHNR, CDR2 FQNEAQ, per germline (reference sequence). This CDR3 comprises 16 residues. V dropped 4 bases and J dropped 6; count of bases not matched to a gene: 12. The CDR3 loop reads CASSSQGAGGWDTQYF. Written as DNA, the CDR3 is TGTGCCAGCAGCTCGCAGGGGGCCGGCGGTTGGGATACGCAGTATTTT.

The chain links TRBV27 to TRBJ1-5; no clear D. The V gene lost 2 bases and the J gene lost 7 bases, with 12 bases spanning the gap. The CDR3 extends over 14 amino acids. Germline V gives CDR1 MNHEY, CDR2 SMNVEV (reference sequence). The CDR3 protein is CASSLVGDRQPQHF. CDR3 DNA sequence: TGTGCCAGCAGTTTAGTCGGGGATCGGCAGCCCCAGCATTTT.

This clone has a single count. J is TRBJ1-4 and V is TRBV5-1; possible D gene TRBD1, 5 bases. This CDR3 region has 10 residues. V lost 6 bases to trimming and J lost 8 bases, with 5 bases between them. The germline V gene has CDR1 SGHRS and CDR2 YFSETQ. The DNA of the CDR3 is TGCGCCAGCAAGGGGGAAAAACTGTTTTTT. This sequence encodes CASKGEKLFF.

This rearrangement joins TRBV28 to TRBJ2-5, with D hard to call. V was clipped by 3 bases and J by 5 bases, with 10 bases between them. The germline gives CDR1 MDHEN, CDR2 SYDVKM. The CDR3 spans 13 residues. CDR3 sequence: CASSLLSPETQYF. CDR3 DNA sequence: TGTGCCAGCAGTTTGCTGAGTCCGGAGACCCAGTACTTC.